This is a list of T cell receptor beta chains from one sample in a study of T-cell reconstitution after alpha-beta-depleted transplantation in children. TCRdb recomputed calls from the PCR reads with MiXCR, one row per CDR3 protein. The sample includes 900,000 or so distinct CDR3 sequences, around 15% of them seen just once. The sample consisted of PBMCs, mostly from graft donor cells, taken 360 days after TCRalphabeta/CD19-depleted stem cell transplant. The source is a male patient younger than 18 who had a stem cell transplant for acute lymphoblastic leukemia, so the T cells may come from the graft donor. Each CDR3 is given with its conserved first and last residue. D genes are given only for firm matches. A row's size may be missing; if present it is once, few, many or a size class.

DNA: TGCGCCAGCAGCCCTCCGGGACTAGCGGCCACAGATACGCAGTATTTT; CDR3: CASSPPGLAATDTQYF; J: TRBJ2-3; V: TRBV5-1; size: few; D: TRBD2
DNA: TGCGCCAGCAGCCGGGGACTAGCGGAAAACATTCAGTACTTC; CDR3: CASSRGLAENIQYF; J: TRBJ2-4; V: TRBV5-1; size: few; D: TRBD2
DNA: TGTGCCAGCAGTTATAGGGGAGCCATTGTCACCGGGGAGCTGTTTTTT; CDR3: CASSYRGAIVTGELFF; J: TRBJ2-2; V: TRBV6-5; size: -; D: -
DNA: TGTGCCAGCAGCCCACTTGGGACGGTCGAGCAGTACTTC; CDR3: CASSPLGTVEQYF; J: TRBJ2-7; V: TRBV7-8; size: -; D: -
DNA: TGTGCCAGCACTCTACTAGCGGGGGCCCCATATTACAATGAGCAGTTCTTC; CDR3: CASTLLAGAPYYNEQFF; J: TRBJ2-1; V: TRBV6-5; size: -; D: TRBD2
DNA: TGCGCCAGCAGCTTGTCGACGACGCAGTATTTT; CDR3: CASSLSTTQYF; J: TRBJ2-3; V: TRBV5-1; size: few; D: -
DNA: TGCAGTGCTAGAACCTGGGGACAGGGGTACGAGCAGTACTTC; CDR3: CSARTWGQGYEQYF; J: TRBJ2-7; V: TRBV20-1; size: many; D: TRBD1
DNA: TGCGCCAGCAGCCAAGCTGGGCCTCCCGATACGCAGTATTTT; CDR3: CASSQAGPPDTQYF; J: TRBJ2-3; V: TRBV4-1; size: -; D: -
DNA: TGCGCCAGCGGCCCAGGGCGGCCTTACTCCTACGAGCAGTACTTC; CDR3: CASGPGRPYSYEQYF; J: TRBJ2-7; V: TRBV5-1; size: -; D: -
DNA: TGTGCCAGCAGCAAACCCGCGGACAGGTCCTACGAGCAGTACTTC; CDR3: CASSKPADRSYEQYF; J: TRBJ2-7; V: TRBV2; size: -; D: TRBD1
DNA: TGTGCCAGCCTTCTCTCGGAGGGACATCACGGTGAGACCCAGTACTTC; CDR3: CASLLSEGHHGETQYF; J: TRBJ2-5; V: TRBV12-3/TRBV12-4; size: many; D: -
DNA: TGCAGCGTTTTACTAGCGGGAGACTTCTACGAGCAGTACTTC; CDR3: CSVLLAGDFYEQYF; J: TRBJ2-7; V: TRBV29-1; size: -; D: TRBD2
DNA: TGTGCCAGTAGTAACGGGCAGTGGGGATACGAGCAGTACTTC; CDR3: CASSNGQWGYEQYF; J: TRBJ2-7; V: TRBV19; size: -; D: -
DNA: TGTGCCAGCTCAGCCGGGGACACAGATACGCAGTATTTT; CDR3: CASSAGDTDTQYF; J: TRBJ2-3; V: TRBV18; size: -; D: -
DNA: TGCGCCAGCAGCCTGGACCCCGGGACAGGCTCCTACGAGCAGTACTTC; CDR3: CASSLDPGTGSYEQYF; J: TRBJ2-7; V: TRBV5-1; size: -; D: TRBD1
DNA: TGTGCCAGCACTCGGGGGGGCGTTCAGCCCCAGCATTTT; CDR3: CASTRGGVQPQHF; J: TRBJ1-5; V: TRBV2; size: -; D: -
DNA: TGTGCCTGGAGTCCCCGTAGCGGGAGGACCTTCGGGGAGCTGTTTTTT; CDR3: CAWSPRSGRTFGELFF; J: TRBJ2-2; V: TRBV30; size: many; D: TRBD2
DNA: TGCGCCAGCAGCTTTGACTCCGACTACAATGAGCAGTTCTTC; CDR3: CASSFDSDYNEQFF; J: TRBJ2-1; V: TRBV5-1; size: -; D: -
DNA: TGTGCCAGCAGTTACGCGGGGTCTGGTTCACCCCTCCACTTT; CDR3: CASSYAGSGSPLHF; J: TRBJ1-6; V: TRBV6-5; size: -; D: -
DNA: TGTGCCAGCAGCCTTCGGACAGTTCACCACTACGAGCAGTACTTC; CDR3: CASSLRTVHHYEQYF; J: TRBJ2-7; V: TRBV3-1; size: few; D: -
DNA: TGTGCCACCAGTGATTTGCGGCGGGCGGTGAAGGAGACCCAGTACTTC; CDR3: CATSDLRRAVKETQYF; J: TRBJ2-5; V: TRBV24-1; size: few; D: -
DNA: TGTGCCAGCAGCTTAGCTTTCACAGTCTACGAGCAGTACTTC; CDR3: CASSLAFTVYEQYF; J: TRBJ2-7; V: TRBV5-5; size: -; D: -
DNA: TGTGCCAGCAGCGCCGGGACAGGGTATTCTTACGAGCAGTACTTC; CDR3: CASSAGTGYSYEQYF; J: TRBJ2-7; V: TRBV9; size: few; D: TRBD1
DNA: TGTGCCAGCAGTTACGAGGGGGGTTCCTCGAACACTGAAGCTTTCTTT; CDR3: CASSYEGGSSNTEAFF; J: TRBJ1-1; V: TRBV6-5; size: -; D: -
DNA: TGTGCCAGCAGCTTAAGTGTCAGGGGAACCGGGGAGCTGTTTTTT; CDR3: CASSLSVRGTGELFF; J: TRBJ2-2; V: TRBV7-3; size: -; D: -
DNA: TGCGCCAGCAGCTCGCAAATGACAGATAACTATGGCTACACCTTC; CDR3: CASSSQMTDNYGYTF; J: TRBJ1-2; V: TRBV5-1; size: -; D: -
DNA: TGTGCCATCAGTGAGTCGGGGGCCTACAATGAGCAGTTCTTC; CDR3: CAISESGAYNEQFF; J: TRBJ2-1; V: TRBV10-3; size: -; D: -
DNA: TGCGCCAGCAGCTTAGGACAGGGGTTTTACAATGAGCAGTTCTTC; CDR3: CASSLGQGFYNEQFF; J: TRBJ2-1; V: TRBV5-1; size: many; D: TRBD1
DNA: TGTGCCAGCAGCTTAAATCCCCGAAGGACAGGTCCGATGAACACTGAAGCTTTCTTT; CDR3: CASSLNPRRTGPMNTEAFF; J: TRBJ1-1; V: TRBV11-2; size: -; D: TRBD1
DNA: TGTGCCAGCAGTTACCTCCAGGGGGAGTCAGTTCAGGCCACAGAGACCCAGTACTTC; CDR3: CASSYLQGESVQATETQYF; J: TRBJ2-5; V: TRBV6-2/TRBV6-3; size: -; D: TRBD1
DNA: TGTGCCAGCGCAGGGGGCGATTTGGCTTTCTTT; CDR3: CASAGGDLAFF; J: TRBJ1-1; V: TRBV6-6; size: few; D: TRBD1
DNA: TGCGCCAGCAGCTTGGCCGACGGATACTATGGCTACACCTTC; CDR3: CASSLADGYYGYTF; J: TRBJ1-2; V: TRBV5-1; size: -; D: -
DNA: TGCAGTGCTAGACAGGGGGCGAGTAATTCACCCTTCCACTTT; CDR3: CSARQGASNSPFHF; J: TRBJ1-6; V: TRBV20-1; size: few; D: TRBD1
DNA: TGTGCCAGCAGTTGGGCTGGCTCCGGCTACGAGCAGTACTTC; CDR3: CASSWAGSGYEQYF; J: TRBJ2-7; V: TRBV27; size: few; D: -
DNA: TGTGCCAGCAGCTCCTTGTCGCGTGAGCAGTTCTTC; CDR3: CASSSLSREQFF; J: TRBJ2-1; V: TRBV7-9; size: few; D: -
DNA: TGTGCCAGCAGCGTTTCAGCGGCGAACACCGGGGAGCTGTTTTTT; CDR3: CASSVSAANTGELFF; J: TRBJ2-2; V: TRBV9; size: few; D: -
DNA: TGCAGTGCTAGGCTTTCCGGGACTCCTTCCTACGAGCAGTACTTC; CDR3: CSARLSGTPSYEQYF; J: TRBJ2-7; V: TRBV20-1; size: -; D: -
DNA: TGTGCCAGCAGCTGGAGCGGGAGGGAGGCTTACAATGAGCAGTTCTTC; CDR3: CASSWSGREAYNEQFF; J: TRBJ2-1; V: TRBV7-9; size: few; D: TRBD2
DNA: TGCGCCAGCAGCCTCCCGAGGTCAGGAGAACTCTACGAGCAGTACTTC; CDR3: CASSLPRSGELYEQYF; J: TRBJ2-7; V: TRBV5-1; size: -; D: -
DNA: TGTGCCAGTAGTGCCCTATTTGCTGCCGGGGAGCTGTTTTTT; CDR3: CASSALFAAGELFF; J: TRBJ2-2; V: TRBV19; size: few; D: -
DNA: TGCGCCAGCAGCTACTCGGGCACAGATACGCAGTATTTT; CDR3: CASSYSGTDTQYF; J: TRBJ2-3; V: TRBV6-5; size: many; D: -
DNA: TGTGCCAGCCTAACTTTTTGGGGAGAGACCCAGTACTTC; CDR3: CASLTFWGETQYF; J: TRBJ2-5; V: TRBV5-5; size: few; D: -
DNA: TGTGCCAGCAGCTTAGCGGTTATTACAGGGGTAGAGACCCAGTACTTC; CDR3: CASSLAVITGVETQYF; J: TRBJ2-5; V: TRBV7-6; size: -; D: TRBD1
DNA: TGCAGTGCCAACCGGGGACCAGATACGCAGTATTTT; CDR3: CSANRGPDTQYF; J: TRBJ2-3; V: TRBV20-1; size: few; D: -
DNA: TGTGCCAGCAGTGAACAGTCTACCGGGGAGCTGTTTTTT; CDR3: CASSEQSTGELFF; J: TRBJ2-2; V: TRBV2; size: -; D: -
DNA: TGTGCCAGCTCCCAGACTAGCGGGAGTGGGTACAATGAGCAGTTCTTC; CDR3: CASSQTSGSGYNEQFF; J: TRBJ2-1; V: TRBV18; size: once; D: TRBD2
DNA: TGTGCCAGCAACCCCATCCCGGACAGGGCGTCCTATAGCAATCAGCCCCAGCATTTT; CDR3: CASNPIPDRASYSNQPQHF; J: TRBJ1-5; V: TRBV6-2/TRBV6-3; size: -; D: TRBD1